This TCR beta chain was sequenced for a study of T cell clonotyping in hematopoietic cell transplantation. Comment on this clone: Its target is not known.

CDR3 size: 16 residues. J lost 2 bases, V lost 3 bases, and 7 bases had no gene match. Germline values: CDR1 ENHRY, CDR2 SYGVKD. TCRdb's copy holds only in-frame clones and misses some; the assay was immunoSEQ multiplex PCR. The profile shows 15,000 to 25,000 clones, 65% to 85% of them singletons. Study-wide results and limits: At the given depth, recipient repertoires were over 97% de novo clonotypes. Graft donor and pretransplant recipient Inverse Simpson Index values predicted broader posttransplant TCR diversity.

The rearrangement joins TRBV10-3 to TRBJ2-7, with 10 positions matching TRBD2. The TCR was taken from a man in his sixties in good health. Some clones in this sample may be carry-over from other donors' samples. Sample: peripheral blood mononuclear cells. CDR3 sequence (DNA): TGTGCCATCAGTGATGGTCGCCTAGCGGGGGCCTACGAGCAGTACTTC. It yields the protein CAISDGRLAGAYEQYF.